One and the same sample provided the 18 T cell receptor beta chains below, sequenced in a study of blood T cell repertoires in COVID-19. Some clones are missing from TCRdb's copy, which holds only in-frame ones; the method was immunoSEQ multiplex PCR. The sample contains some 400,000 clones, roughly four fifths of which appear only once. Sequencing input: peripheral blood. All receptors come from a human donor with acute or convalescent COVID-19. The donor label of this sample is uncertain.

The chain joins TRBV30 to TRBJ1-1; possible D gene TRBD1, 6 bases. CDR3 length: 16 amino acids. Germline CDR1 and CDR2: GTSNPN and SVGIG (reference sequence). V lost 0 bases to trimming and J lost 6 bases, with 20 bases between them. The DNA for the CDR3 is TGTGCCTGGAGTGTAGGCGGGCGGGGGGCTCGTTCTGAAGCTTTCTTT. This codes for CAWSVGGRGARSEAFF. The variable domain in full, completed from reference TRBV30 and TRBJ1-1, reads SQTIHQWPATLVQPVGSPLSLECTVEGTSNPNLYWYRQAAGRGLQLLFYSVGIGQISSEVPQNLSASRPQDRQFILSSKKLLLSDSGFYLCAWSVGGRGARSEAFFGQGTRLTVV.

This chain uses TRBV3-1 (or the pseudogene TRBV3-2) with TRBJ2-3, with 8 positions matching TRBD2. The ends lost 5 bases at V and 4 bases at J; junction bases unmatched: 14. The CDR3 extends over 17 amino acids. Per the germline V gene, CDR1 is LGHDT and CDR2 is YNNKEL (reference sequence). CDR3 nucleotides: TGTGCCAGCAGCAAGCGGACTAGCCCCTCTATAGCAGATACGCAGTATTTT. This sequence encodes CASSKRTSPSIADTQYF.

This sequence joins TRBV5-4 and TRBJ2-2, with 7 positions matching TRBD2. CDR3 size: 17 residues. J was trimmed by 4 bases and V by 4 bases; bases with no gene match: 13. CDR1 is SGHNT, CDR2 YYREEE, per germline (reference sequence). The CDR3: CASSRRATSVATGELFF. Here the CDR3 DNA reads TGTGCCAGCAGCCGTCGGGCTACTAGCGTGGCCACCGGGGAGCTGTTTTTT.

This clone was seen only a few times. The genes are TRBV28 and TRBJ1-3; TRBD1 matches 7 bases. The CDR3 loop spans 16 amino acids. Germline V CDR1 and CDR2: MDHEN, SYDVKM. The ends lost 4 bases at V and 0 bases at J; junction bases unmatched: 6. As DNA, the CDR3 is TGTGCCAGCAGTTATCAGGGGGGCTCCTCTGGAAACACCATATATTTT. Amino acids: CASSYQGGSSGNTIYF.

V is TRBV19 and J is TRBJ1-1; D unclear. The V gene's germline CDR1 is LNHDA and CDR2 SQIVND (reference sequence). Trimming shortened V by 3 bases and J by 0 bases, and 8 bases separated the two germline ends. This CDR3 has 14 residues. The CDR3 bases are TGTGCCAGTAGTATTTGGTCTATGAACACTGAAGCTTTCTTT. Protein product: CASSIWSMNTEAFF.

This clone showed up just a few times. V usage is TRBV29-1 and J usage is TRBJ2-1, with TRBD2 matching 13 bases. The CDR3 totals 13 residues. CDR1 SQVTM and CDR2 ANQGSEA come from the germline V gene. Losses at the gene ends were 7 bases for V and 6 bases for J; bases not matched to a gene: 3. As DNA, the CDR3 is TGCAGCGCCCGGACTAGCGGGGGCAATGAGCAGTTCTTC. Protein sequence: CSARTSGGNEQFF.

The chain uses TRBV6-1 and TRBJ2-1; tentatively, D is TRBD1 (6 bases). Trimming took off 3 bases at V and 6 bases at J, with 12 bases between the two ends. This CDR3 contains 14 residues. Looked up from germline, CDR1 is MNHNS and CDR2 is SASEGT. CDR3 sequence reads: CASSDVRGGNEQFF. The CDR3 DNA reads as TGTGCCAGCAGTGATGTACGAGGGGGCAATGAGCAGTTCTTC.

DNA for the CDR3: TGTGCCAGCAGCGCGAGCGGCAGGGGATCCTATGGCTACACCTTC. It yields the protein CASSASGRGSYGYTF. The V gene is TRBV9, the J gene TRBJ1-2; D is possibly TRBD1 (6 bases). V shed 3 bases and J shed 4 bases, with 16 bases lying between them. Per germline, CDR1 SGDLS and CDR2 YYNGEE. The CDR3 has 15 amino acids.

The chain employs TRBV5-1 and TRBJ2-3; D possibly corresponds to TRBD1 (6 bases). Germline values: CDR1 SGHRS, CDR2 YFSETQ. V gave up 1 base and J gave up 2 bases, with 14 bases separating them. The CDR3 is 16 residues long. The CDR3 is CASSLQGQGVTDTQYF. The CDR3 DNA reads TGCGCCAGCAGCTTGCAGGGGCAGGGAGTCACAGATACGCAGTATTTT. Using reference TRBV5-1 and TRBJ2-3 for the parts outside the CDR3, the full variable domain is KAGVTQTPRYLIKTRGQQVTLSCSPISGHRSVSWYQQTPGQGLQFLFEYFSETQRNKGNFPGRFSGRQFSNSRSEMNVSTLELGDSALYLCASSLQGQGVTDTQYFGPGTRLTVL.

The genes are TRBV18 and TRBJ2-1; TRBD2 agrees at 10 bases. The CDR3 is 15 amino acids. The junction had 6 bases not matched to a gene; V was cut back by 6 bases and J by 4 bases. Germline-derived CDR1 and CDR2 are KGHSH and LQKENI. The CDR3 DNA reads TGTGCCAGCTCCCGGCTAGCGGGAGAATACAATGAGCAGTTCTTC. It codes for CASSRLAGEYNEQFF. Full variable domain (outside the CDR3, taken from reference TRBV18 and TRBJ2-1): NAGVMQNPRHLVRRRGQEARLRCSPMKGHSHVYWYRQLPEEGLKFMVYLQKENIIDESGMPKERFSAEFPKEGPSILRIQQVVRGDSAAYFCASSRLAGEYNEQFFGPGTRLTVL.

This chain joins TRBV6-6 and TRBJ1-2; 10 nucleotides agree with TRBD1. Germline CDR1 MNHNY, CDR2 SVGAGI (reference sequence). The junction had 20 bases not matched to a gene; V was cut back by 6 bases and J by 4 bases. This CDR3 contains 19 residues. CDR3 sequence reads: CASRRKTGTGVAPGYGYTF. Written as DNA, the CDR3 is TGTGCCAGCAGACGAAAAACTGGGACAGGGGTCGCCCCTGGCTATGGCTACACCTTC.

The chain couples TRBV11-2 to TRBJ2-3; D unresolved. CDR3 length: 15 amino acids. Germline lookup yields CDR1 SGHAT and CDR2 FQNNGV. V was shortened by 5 bases and J by 1 base, with 13 bases between the two germline ends. CDR3 loop: CASSPPGFRTDTQYF. CDR3 bases: TGTGCCAGCAGCCCCCCCGGTTTTCGCACAGATACGCAGTATTTT. Supplemented by reference TRBV11-2 and TRBJ2-3, the full variable domain reads EAGVAQSPRYKIIEKRQSVAFWCNPISGHATLYWYQQILGQGPKLLIQFQNNGVVDDSQLPKDRFSAERLKGVDSTLKIQPAKLEDSAVYLCASSPPGFRTDTQYFGPGTRLTVL.

The chain is built from TRBV14 and TRBJ2-7; 7 bases fit TRBD1. Germline V gives CDR1 SGHDN, CDR2 FVKESK. CDR3 length: 14 residues. The junction had 7 bases not matched to a gene; V was cut back by 5 bases and J by 3 bases. The CDR3 loop reads CASSSRDRLYEQYF. CDR3 DNA: TGTGCCAGCAGCTCCCGGGACAGACTCTACGAGCAGTACTTC.

The chain recombines TRBV28 with TRBJ2-2, with 9 nucleotides matching TRBD2. With 6 bases clipped from V and 7 bases from J, the junction kept 9 bases outside the gene matches. Looked up from germline, CDR1 is MDHEN and CDR2 is SYDVKM. This CDR3 comprises 15 residues. The DNA for the CDR3 is TGTGCCAGCAGATACAGCGGGGGGAAGGGCGGGGAGCTGTTTTTT. Encoded protein: CASRYSGGKGGELFF.

The chain joins TRBV10-3 to TRBJ2-7; D perhaps matches TRBD1 (6 bases). V was shortened by 6 bases and J by 0 bases, with 12 bases between the two germline ends. The length of the CDR3 is 14 residues. Germline CDR1 reads ENHRY; CDR2 reads SYGVKD. Here the CDR3 reads CAIRRQEVSYEQYF. As DNA, the CDR3 is TGTGCCATCAGGAGACAGGAGGTCTCCTACGAGCAGTACTTC.

This chain connects TRBV29-1 to TRBJ2-2, with D unresolved. The CDR3 runs to 12 residues. Germline V CDR1 and CDR2: SQVTM, ANQGSEA. V lost 8 bases to trimming and J lost 6 bases, with 13 bases between them. The chain's CDR3 is CSMKPGSGELFF. The CDR3 coding sequence is TGCAGCATGAAACCCGGGTCCGGGGAGCTGTTTTTT.

DNA for the CDR3: TGTGCCAGCAGCCCCGCAAGGGGTAGCGGGAGGTTCGATGAGCAGTTCTTC. This gives the protein CASSPARGSGRFDEQFF. This chain connects TRBV7-9 to TRBJ2-1; 10 positions match TRBD2. The CDR3 sequence is 17 residues long. Trimming took 5 bases from V and 8 from J; bases not matched to a gene: 15. The germline V gene encodes CDR1 SEHNR and CDR2 FQNEAQ (reference sequence).

In its sample, this clone was seen a few times. This sequence joins TRBV10-3 and TRBJ1-6, with D possibly TRBD1 on 6 matching bases. Trimming took 4 bases from V and 8 from J, leaving 12 bases between them. Germline V gene lookup returns CDR1 ENHRY and CDR2 SYGVKD. This CDR3 has 14 residues. The CDR3 coding sequence is TGTGCCATCAGTGTGGCGGGGGCGGATTCACCCCTCCACTTT. It yields the protein CAISVAGADSPLHF.